The 30 T cell receptor beta chains given below trace back to one sample, sequenced in a study of molecular identifiers for immune sequencing clone quantification. MiXCR was run by TCRdb on the PCR reads, yielding one entry per CDR3 protein. This sample has about half a million distinct CDR3 sequences; approximately 25% occur once, and the top ten carry under 0.85%. Input material: naive CD8+ T cells from blood, with Jurkat cell RNA spiked in. The subset was: FACS-sorted CD8+CD4-CCR7+CD45RA+ naive T cells. The receptors derive from a human donor in good health. Some libraries in this study had Jurkat cell RNA spiked in.

The chain employs TRBV4-1 and TRBJ1-1, with D tentatively TRBD1 (6 bases). Germline V gives CDR1 MGHRA, CDR2 YSYEKL. The CDR3 is 17 residues long. V was trimmed by 0 bases and J by 6 bases, leaving 20 bases between them. The CDR3, as DNA: TGCGCCAGCAGCCAAGAAGAACATATGGGGGGCTTGTCTGAAGCTTTCTTT. As protein: CASSQEEHMGGLSEAFF.

Turning to this clonotype: A clone one base away is much larger, so this may be a read error. The chain joins TRBV5-3 to TRBJ2-2; unclear D gene. TRBV5-3 is an open reading frame whose function is uncertain. The length of the CDR3 is 13 residues. V was clipped by 8 bases and J by 5 bases, with 13 bases between them. CDR3 DNA: TGTGCCAGCAGAGCGACGTGGACCGGGGAGCTGTTTTTT. Protein sequence: CASRATWTGELFF.

In the case of this clonotype: One end of the junction is discordant with germline, which a read error may explain. The chain uses TRBV10-3 and TRBJ1-1; no clear D. Germline CDR1 is ENHRY and CDR2 is SYGVKD. The CDR3 spans 15 residues. The CDR3 region has the DNA TGTGCCATCAGTGAGTCTTTTAGTGCGAACACTGAAGTTTTCTTT. Translation: CAISESFSANTEVFF.

The chain recombines TRBV2 with TRBJ2-7; D is unresolved. This CDR3 is 14 amino acids long. CDR1 and CDR2 from the germline V gene are SNHLY and FYNNEI. The ends were cut back, 7 bases at V and 2 bases at J, with 15 bases in the middle. CDR3 DNA: TGTGCCAGCACCGAAGGTCCAGGAACCTACGAGCAGTACTTC. It is translated as CASTEGPGTYEQYF.

This clonotype was observed many times. The gene calls are TRBV4-1 and TRBJ2-3; TRBD2 agrees at 7 bases. The V gene's germline CDR1 is MGHRA and CDR2 YSYEKL. The junction had 9 bases not matched to a gene; V was cut back by 2 bases and J by 4 bases. The CDR3 has 16 amino acids. Written as DNA, the CDR3 is TGCGCCAGCAGCCAACTGGGAGGGGCTAGGTCAGATACGCAGTATTTT. It encodes CASSQLGGARSDTQYF.

The rearrangement links TRBV5-6 to TRBJ1-6, with D perhaps matching TRBD1 (5 bases). The CDR3 has 16 amino acids. CDR1 SGHDT and CDR2 YYEEEE come from the germline V gene. The V end lost 4 bases, the J end lost 8 bases, and 19 bases lay between the germline ends. The CDR3 DNA reads as TGTGCCAGCAGCCGTCGAGGGACCTGGGGTGATTCACCCCTCCACTTT. Translated, it gives CASSRRGTWGDSPLHF.

This clonotype was seen a single time. One base away lies a much larger clone, so this may be a sequencing read error. As the CDR3 is not closed by the conserved phenylalanine or tryptophan, this likely results from a read error. This rearrangement joins TRBV7-9 to TRBJ1-1; 8 bases map to TRBD1. The germline V gene has CDR1 SEHNR and CDR2 FQNEAQ (reference sequence). The CDR3 extends over 15 amino acids. V lost 0 bases to trimming and J lost 5 bases; unmatched junction nucleotides: 5. CDR3 region: CASSLARTGSTEAFS. In nucleotides, the CDR3 is TGTGCCAGCAGCTTAGCGAGGACAGGGTCGACTGAAGCTTTCTCT.

There are a few counts of this clonotype. The chain is built from TRBV11-2 and TRBJ2-5; 8 bases map to TRBD2. The germline V gene has CDR1 SGHAT and CDR2 FQNNGV. This CDR3 has 15 residues. Trimming at V came to 5 bases and at J to 4 bases, leaving 9 bases not matched to a gene. CDR3 region: CASSRSGSVRETQYF. CDR3 DNA: TGTGCCAGCAGCCGAAGCGGGAGCGTCAGAGAGACCCAGTACTTC. The whole variable domain, remainder taken from reference TRBV11-2 and TRBJ2-5, is EAGVAQSPRYKIIEKRQSVAFWCNPISGHATLYWYQQILGQGPKLLIQFQNNGVVDDSQLPKDRFSAERLKGVDSTLKIQPAKLEDSAVYLCASSRSGSVRETQYFGPGTRLLVL.

This chain links TRBV18 with TRBJ1-1; 10 bases agree with TRBD1. Germline loops: CDR1 KGHSH, CDR2 LQKENI. The CDR3 has 16 residues. After removal of 4 bases from V and 1 base from J, the junction contained 6 bases not matched to a gene. Written as DNA, the CDR3 is TGTGCCAGCTCACAAGACAGGGGGCTCCGGAACACTGAAGCTTTCTTT. It specifies CASSQDRGLRNTEAFF. Complete variable domain (other parts from reference TRBV18 and TRBJ1-1): NAGVMQNPRHLVRRRGQEARLRCSPMKGHSHVYWYRQLPEEGLKFMVYLQKENIIDESGMPKERFSAEFPKEGPSILRIQQVVRGDSAAYFCASSQDRGLRNTEAFFGQGTRLTVV.

At least ten counts were recorded for this clonotype. The V gene is TRBV6-5, the J gene TRBJ1-3; TRBD1 matches 7 bases. The CDR3 consists of 18 residues. The V gene's germline CDR1 is MNHEY and CDR2 SVGAGI. V shed 6 bases and J 0 bases; nucleotides not matched to a gene: 14. This chain's CDR3 is CASRTYAQGQSSGNTIYF. The CDR3, as DNA: TGTGCCAGCAGGACCTACGCACAGGGGCAGAGCTCTGGAAACACCATATATTTT.

V and J are TRBV7-6 and TRBJ2-3; D possibly corresponds to TRBD2 (6 bases). The germline CDR1 and CDR2 sequences are SGHVS and FNYEAQ. V lost 1 base and J lost 11, with 13 bases in between. The CDR3 is made up of 13 amino acids. CDR3 nucleotides: TGTGCCAGCAGCTTAGGATGGGGGGACCTGCAGTATTTT. This translates into CASSLGWGDLQYF.

The V gene is TRBV6-5, the J gene TRBJ1-4, with 7 positions matching TRBD1. The CDR3 has 16 amino acids. The ends lost 5 bases at V and 0 bases at J; junction bases unmatched: 6. Germline V gives CDR1 MNHEY, CDR2 SVGAGI. The CDR3 DNA sequence: TGTGCCAGCAGTAGCGGGACAGATCCAACTAATGAAAAACTGTTTTTT. Protein product: CASSSGTDPTNEKLFF.

Turning to this clonotype: A much larger clone lies a single base off, so this may be a read error. The chain joins TRBV4-3 to TRBJ2-4, with 9 bases lining up with TRBD1. CDR1 and CDR2 (germline): LGHNA, YSLEER. The CDR3 extends over 14 amino acids. For the CDR3, the DNA is TGCGCCACCAGCCAAGGGACAGGGCCGGGCATTCAGTACTTC. Protein: CATSQGTGPGIQYF.

As regards this clonotype: Sequence at one end of the junction differs from germline and may be a read error. The chain joins TRBV2 to TRBJ2-1; 10 bases are a match to TRBD2. Germline V lookup: CDR1 SNHLY, CDR2 FYNNEI. The CDR3 runs to 14 residues. The CDR3 DNA reads TGTGCCAGCCTAGCGGGGGACTCCTACAATGAGCAGCTCTTC. As protein: CASLAGDSYNEQLF.

In this sample, this clonotype turned up many times. The chain has TRBV6-2 or TRBV6-3 and TRBJ1-1, with no clear D. CDR1 and CDR2 (germline): MNHEY, SVGEGT. Trimming pared 0 bases from V and 4 bases from J, leaving 15 bases between. The CDR3 has 16 amino acids. CDR3 nucleotide sequence: TGTGCCAGCAGTTACTCGAGTTTTGTATTATCCACTGAAGCTTTCTTT. It specifies CASSYSSFVLSTEAFF.

Many counts were recorded for this clonotype. The genes are TRBV7-2 and TRBJ2-3; D gene uncertain. Trimming stripped 1 base from V and 1 base from J, with 9 bases between. The CDR3 loop spans 15 amino acids. CDR1 is SGHTA and CDR2 is FQGNSA in the germline V gene. The CDR3 spells CASSLVTAGTDTQYF. The CDR3 DNA follows: TGTGCCAGCAGCTTAGTGACCGCCGGCACAGATACGCAGTATTTT. Filled out from reference TRBV7-2 and TRBJ2-3, the complete variable domain reads GAGVSQSPSNKVTEKGKDVELRCDPISGHTALYWYRQSLGQGLEFLIYFQGNSAPDKSGLPSDRFSAERTGGSVSTLTIQRTQQEDSAVYLCASSLVTAGTDTQYFGPGTRLTVL.

This clonotype was observed a few times. The chain has TRBV7-9 and TRBJ2-7; D is unclear. Trimming stripped 0 bases from V and 5 bases from J, with 8 bases between. The CDR3 totals 13 residues. Germline lookup yields CDR1 SEHNR and CDR2 FQNEAQ (reference sequence). The chain's CDR3 is CASSLAGSDEQYF. CDR3 in DNA: TGTGCCAGCAGCTTAGCGGGAAGCGACGAGCAGTACTTC.

A few counts support this clonotype. The chain is built from TRBV11-2 and TRBJ1-1; maybe TRBD1 (6 bases). With 5 bases removed from V and 4 bases from J, the gap between germline ends came to 17 bases. The CDR3 totals 15 residues. Germline CDR1 reads SGHAT; CDR2 reads FQNNGV. The CDR3 bases are TGTGCCAGCAGCCCGTGGACAGTGATGCCCACTGAAGCTTTCTTT. It translates to CASSPWTVMPTEAFF.

In this sample, this clonotype turned up a few times. CDR3 sequence (DNA): TGTGCCAGCAGCTTAGCCCCGCGACTAGCGGGGGGGAGCTCCTACAATGAGCAGTTCTTC. It is translated as CASSLAPRLAGGSSYNEQFF. The chain has TRBV13 and TRBJ2-1; TRBD2 matches 14 bases. CDR1 is PRHDT, CDR2 FYEKMQ, per germline (reference sequence). V lost 1 base to trimming and J lost 0 bases; unmatched junction nucleotides: 8. CDR3 size: 20 residues.

The chain combines TRBV2 with TRBJ1-6; no firm D call. This CDR3 is built from 12 residues. The germline V gene encodes CDR1 SNHLY and CDR2 FYNNEI. V shed 4 bases and J shed 11 bases, with 9 bases lying between them. Written as DNA, the CDR3 is TGTGCCAGCAGTGGGTCCATTGCACCCCTCCACTTT. Protein sequence: CASSGSIAPLHF.

About this clonotype itself: An end of the junction does not agree with germline; a read error may underlie this. This chain joins TRBV3-1 and TRBJ2-1; D is ambiguous. The CDR3 has 14 amino acids. The V gene's germline CDR1 is LGHDT and CDR2 YNNKEL (reference sequence). CDR3 residues: CAGSQPDTECEQFF. CDR3 coding DNA: TGTGCCGGCAGCCAACCCGATACAGAGTGTGAGCAGTTCTTC.

A remark on this clonotype: At one of its ends the junction is not consistent with the germline gene, which may arise from a read error. The V call is TRBV30, the J call TRBJ2-7; 11 positions agree with TRBD2. This CDR3 comprises 18 residues. Germline V gene lookup returns CDR1 GTSNPN and CDR2 SVGIG (reference sequence). The CDR3: CAWSVGTSGLSYSYEQNF. The CDR3 region has the DNA TGTGCCTGGAGTGTCGGGACTAGCGGCCTTTCTTACTCCTACGAGCAGAACTTC.

The table lists this clonotype with many counts. The CDR3 region is CSVEEYGYTF. As DNA, the CDR3 is TGCAGCGTTGAGGAATATGGCTACACCTTC. V gene TRBV29-1 combines with J gene TRBJ1-2; no definite D call. The germline gives CDR1 SQVTM, CDR2 ANQGSEA. Trimming removed 3 bases at V and 5 bases at J, with 4 bases between. The CDR3 sequence is 10 residues long.

Ten or more counts support this clonotype. CDR3 sequence reads: CASPARVVYEQYF. The CDR3 nucleotides read TGTGCCAGTCCAGCGAGGGTCGTATACGAGCAGTACTTC. The chain combines TRBV28 with TRBJ2-7; maybe TRBD2 (5 bases). The V end lost 9 bases, the J end lost 4 bases, and 16 bases lay between the germline ends. The germline V gene has CDR1 MDHEN and CDR2 SYDVKM. This CDR3 has 13 residues.

The sample holds a few counts of this clonotype. The rearrangement joins TRBV7-6 to TRBJ2-7; no reliable D call. The CDR3 extends over 13 amino acids. The germline CDR1 and CDR2 sequences are SGHVS and FNYEAQ. Trimming left V 4 bases short and J 4 bases short, with 11 bases between. The CDR3 here is CASSSTGMYEQYF. Written as DNA, the CDR3 is TGTGCCAGCAGCTCCACCGGAATGTACGAGCAGTACTTC.

J is TRBJ2-7 and V is TRBV7-8, with 7 positions matching TRBD1. The junction had 10 bases not matched to a gene; V was cut back by 1 base and J by 4 bases. This CDR3 region has 16 residues. Germline-derived CDR1 and CDR2 are SGHVS and FQNEAQ. As DNA, the CDR3 is TGTGCCAGCAGCTTAGGTCTGTGGGACAGTAATTACGAGCAGTACTTC. As protein: CASSLGLWDSNYEQYF.

The V call is TRBV2, the J call TRBJ1-3; tentatively, D is TRBD1 (5 bases). The CDR3 loop spans 18 amino acids. With 0 bases removed from V and 3 bases from J, the gap between germline ends came to 18 bases. Looked up from germline, CDR1 is SNHLY and CDR2 is FYNNEI. CDR3 loop: CASSEALGQGGFGNTIYF. In nucleotides, the CDR3 is TGTGCCAGCAGTGAAGCGCTTGGTCAGGGCGGATTTGGAAACACCATATATTTT.

Regarding this clonotype: A read error is possible here, since a much larger clone lies one base away. The gene calls are TRBV28 and TRBJ1-5, with D maybe TRBD1 (5 bases). V was pared by 9 bases and J by 3 bases, with 27 bases between. The length of the CDR3 is 18 residues. Germline V gene data show CDR1 as MDHEN and CDR2 as SYDVKM. CDR3 nucleotide sequence: TGTGCCAGTGTGGGGCGGGACTTAAGTAGTTTGGTCAATCAGCCCCAGCATTTT. Translation gives CASVGRDLSSLVNQPQHF.

The count of this clonotype is one. The chain carries TRBV12-3 or TRBV12-4 and TRBJ2-3; D gene ambiguous. The CDR3 is made up of 16 amino acids. V shed 2 bases and J shed 0 bases, with 12 bases lying between them. CDR3 sequence: CASSLSVTWSTDTQYF. Here the CDR3 DNA reads TGTGCCAGCAGTTTATCTGTGACATGGAGCACAGATACGCAGTATTTT.

In this sample, this clonotype turned up a few times. The chain employs TRBV6-2 or TRBV6-3 and TRBJ1-1; D remains ambiguous. This CDR3 has 15 amino acids. Germline CDR1 reads MNHEY; CDR2 reads SVGEGT. V lost 4 bases and J 0 bases, leaving 12 bases between the germline ends. CDR3 region: CASSWSGRMNTEAFF. The CDR3 nucleotides read TGTGCCAGCAGTTGGTCCGGACGTATGAACACTGAAGCTTTCTTT.